This TCR beta chain came from a study of T-cell reconstitution after alpha-beta-depleted transplantation in children. Study outcomes and limitations: The high TCRbeta diversity at day 60 in some patients came from surviving recipient T cells and thymic progenitors. Several hundred rapidly expanded clones from non-depleted graft cells reportedly supplied alpha-beta T cells about two months post-transplant. Counts and diversity of T cells one year after transplant came mostly from newly produced T cells.

The germline V gene has CDR1 SGDLS and CDR2 YYNGEE. Trimming stripped 0 bases from V and 4 bases from J, with 13 bases between. The CDR3 extends over 16 amino acids. Unique molecular identifiers were incorporated during preparation of the TCRbeta library. MiXCR, run by TCRdb on the PCR reads, gives a single entry per CDR3 protein. The sample records over 400,000 distinct CDR3 sequences, over 40% being singletons. Points on this clonotype: As yet, its antigen is unknown.

This chain joins TRBV9 and TRBJ2-2; TRBD2 might be the D (5 bases). The source is a girl aged 2 to 9 with aplastic anemia, due to receive a stem cell transplant. Material: PBMCs, obtained before TCRalphabeta/CD19-depleted stem cell transplant. DNA of the CDR3: TGTGCCAGCAGCGTAGTAACCGGACTTCTCACCGGGGAGCTGTTTTTT. Its translation is CASSVVTGLLTGELFF.